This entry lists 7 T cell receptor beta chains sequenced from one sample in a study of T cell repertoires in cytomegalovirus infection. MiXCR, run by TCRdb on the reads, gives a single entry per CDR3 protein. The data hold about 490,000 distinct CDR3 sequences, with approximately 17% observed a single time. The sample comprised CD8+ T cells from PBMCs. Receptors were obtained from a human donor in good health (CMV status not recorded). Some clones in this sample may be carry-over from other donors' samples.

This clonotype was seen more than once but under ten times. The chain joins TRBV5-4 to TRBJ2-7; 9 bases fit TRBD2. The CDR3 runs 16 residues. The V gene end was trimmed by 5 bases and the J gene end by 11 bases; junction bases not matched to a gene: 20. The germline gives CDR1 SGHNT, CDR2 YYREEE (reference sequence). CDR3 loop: CASSPSPGLATGFEYF. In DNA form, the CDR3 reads TGTGCCAGCAGTCCTAGTCCGGGACTAGCCACTGGGTTTGAGTACTTC.

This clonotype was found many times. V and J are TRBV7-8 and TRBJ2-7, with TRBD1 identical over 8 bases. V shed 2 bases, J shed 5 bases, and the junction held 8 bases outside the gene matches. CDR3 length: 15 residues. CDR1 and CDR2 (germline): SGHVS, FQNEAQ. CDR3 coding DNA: TGTGCCAGCAGCTTATATCAGGGGGCGGCGGACGAGCAGTACTTC. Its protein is CASSLYQGAADEQYF.

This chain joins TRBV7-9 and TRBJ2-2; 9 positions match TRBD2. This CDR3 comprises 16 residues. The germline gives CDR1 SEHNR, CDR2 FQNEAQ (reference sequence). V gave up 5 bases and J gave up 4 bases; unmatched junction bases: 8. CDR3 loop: CASSGNAGGPTGELFF. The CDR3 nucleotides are TGTGCCAGCAGCGGTAACGCGGGGGGGCCCACCGGGGAGCTGTTTTTT.

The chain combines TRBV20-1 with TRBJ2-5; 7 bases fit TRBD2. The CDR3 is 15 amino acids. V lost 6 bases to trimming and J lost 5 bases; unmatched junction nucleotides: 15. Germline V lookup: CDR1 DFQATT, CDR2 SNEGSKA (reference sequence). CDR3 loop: CSASSLADEEETQYF. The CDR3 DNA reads TGCAGTGCCTCCAGCCTAGCGGATGAGGAGGAGACCCAGTACTTC.

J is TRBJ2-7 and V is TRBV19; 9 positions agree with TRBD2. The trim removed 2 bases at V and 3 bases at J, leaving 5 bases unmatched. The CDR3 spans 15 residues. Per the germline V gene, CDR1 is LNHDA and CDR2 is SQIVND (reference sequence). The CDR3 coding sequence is TGTGCCAGTAGTATATATAGCGGGAGTCTCTACGAGCAGTACTTC. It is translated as CASSIYSGSLYEQYF. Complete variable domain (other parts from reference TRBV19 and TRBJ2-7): DGGITQSPKYLFRKEGQNVTLSCEQNLNHDAMYWYRQDPGQGLRLIYYSQIVNDFQKGDIAEGYSVSREKKESFPLTVTSAQKNPTAFYLCASSIYSGSLYEQYFGPGTRLTVT.

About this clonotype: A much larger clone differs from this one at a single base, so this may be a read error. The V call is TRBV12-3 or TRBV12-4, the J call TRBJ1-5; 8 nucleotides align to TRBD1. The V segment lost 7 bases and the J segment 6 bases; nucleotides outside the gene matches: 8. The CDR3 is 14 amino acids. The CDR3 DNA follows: TGTGCCAGCAAAATAGGACAGGGCGGTCAGCCCCAGCATTTT. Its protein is CASKIGQGGQPQHF.

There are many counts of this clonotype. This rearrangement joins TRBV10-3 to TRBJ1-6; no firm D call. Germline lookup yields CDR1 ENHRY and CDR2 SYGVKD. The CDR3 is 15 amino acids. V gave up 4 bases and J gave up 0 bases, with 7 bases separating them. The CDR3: CAISVDSSYNSPLHF. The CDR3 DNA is TGTGCCATCAGTGTGGATAGCTCCTATAATTCACCCCTCCACTTT.